These 8 T cell receptor beta chains came from one sample sequenced in a study of shared clonotypes between healthy human individuals. Profiling relied on immunoSEQ multiplex PCR, and the TCRdb table lists in-frame clones only, not all of them. The sample lists approximately 500,000 clones, more than 65% seen once, with approximately 11% in the top ten. Sequencing was performed on PBMCs. The receptors were gathered from a woman aged 40 to 50 in good health. Some clones in this sample may be carry-over from other donors' samples.

The genes are TRBV28 and TRBJ2-7, with 8 bases fitting TRBD2. J lost 5 bases, V lost 4 bases, and 7 bases had no gene match. This CDR3 is 14 amino acids long. The germline V gene has CDR1 MDHEN and CDR2 SYDVKM. This CDR3 reads CASSSSGGRHEQYF. The CDR3 DNA reads as TGTGCCAGCAGTTCCTCGGGGGGGAGGCACGAGCAGTACTTC.

Details on this clone: This likely reflects a read error, since a far larger clone is one base away. The CDR3 loop reads CAWSRESKNTGELFF. In DNA, the CDR3 is TGTGCCTGGAGTCGAGAAAGCAAGAACACCGGGGAGCTGTTTTTT. The chain recombines TRBV30 with TRBJ2-2; D remains unclear. The CDR3 extends over 15 amino acids. The V and J ends lost 2 bases and 1 base respectively, with 11 bases between them. Germline assignment: CDR1 GTSNPN and CDR2 SVGIG (reference sequence).

As concerns this clone: Given a far larger clone just one base away, this is likely a sequencing read error. At the DNA level, this CDR3 is encoded by other sequences in the same sample as well. CDR3 DNA: TGTGCCTGGAGTGTCGGCTTAGAAGGAACCCAGTACTTC. Residues: CAWSVGLEGTQYF. The chain couples TRBV30 to TRBJ2-5; D is unclear. V was shortened by 0 bases and J by 8 bases, with 13 bases between the two germline ends. This CDR3 has 13 residues. Germline V gene lookup returns CDR1 GTSNPN and CDR2 SVGIG (reference sequence).

This chain connects TRBV5-1 to TRBJ2-7; the match to TRBD2 covers 10 bases. CDR3 size: 14 residues. Germline CDR1 and CDR2: SGHRS and YFSETQ. V trimming: 1 base; J trimming: 4 bases; junction bases outside the gene matches: 2. CDR3 nucleotide sequence: TGCGCCAGCAGCTTGACTAGCGGGGATTACGAGCAGTACTTC. The encoded protein is CASSLTSGDYEQYF.

With regard to this clone: A read error is likely, as this CDR3 ends without the conserved phenylalanine or tryptophan. The J gene is TRBJ1-5, the V gene TRBV5-6, with D tentatively TRBD1 (5 bases). The V and J ends lost 2 bases and 9 bases respectively, with 12 bases between them. From germline, CDR1 is SGHDT and CDR2 YYEEEE. The CDR3 extends over 13 amino acids. The CDR3 bases are TGTGCCAGCAGCTTTTCAGGGATTCCGCCCCAGCATTAT. Translating it yields CASSFSGIPPQHY.

The V gene is TRBV28, the J gene TRBJ1-1; D call uncertain. With 3 bases removed from V and 3 bases from J, the gap between germline ends came to 14 bases. CDR1 is MDHEN, CDR2 SYDVKM, per germline. This CDR3 region has 15 residues. This CDR3 reads CASSLRGLGYTEAFF. CDR3 DNA: TGTGCCAGCAGTTTGCGAGGATTAGGGTACACTGAAGCTTTCTTT.

This chain joins TRBV19 and TRBJ1-4, with a weak D call TRBD1 (5 bases). Germline CDR1 LNHDA, CDR2 SQIVND (reference sequence). V was trimmed by 4 bases and J by 3 bases, leaving 9 bases between them. The CDR3 length is 14 residues. CDR3 in DNA: TGTGCCAGTAGTAGGAGGGACGCTAATGAAAAACTGTTTTTT. Residues: CASSRRDANEKLFF. The whole variable domain, remainder taken from reference TRBV19 and TRBJ1-4, is DGGITQSPKYLFRKEGQNVTLSCEQNLNHDAMYWYRQDPGQGLRLIYYSQIVNDFQKGDIAEGYSVSREKKESFPLTVTSAQKNPTAFYLCASSRRDANEKLFFGSGTQLSVL.

V gene TRBV30 combines with J gene TRBJ1-4, with 8 bases matching TRBD1. The CDR3 has 13 residues. CDR1 is GTSNPN and CDR2 is SVGIG in the germline V gene (reference sequence). The junction had 4 bases not matched to a gene; V was cut back by 4 bases and J by 6 bases. The CDR3 loop reads CAWTGGADEKLFF. CDR3 in DNA: TGTGCCTGGACAGGGGGCGCGGATGAAAAACTGTTTTTT.